This paragraph reports one T cell receptor beta chain. The PCR was carried out with 60 Vbeta primers and 13 Jbeta primers. The assay was immunoSEQ multiplex PCR, and TCRdb's table has in-frame clones only and misses some. The sample yields 130,000 to 150,000 clones, roughly three quarters seen once. The data belong to a study of cytomegalovirus exposure and HLA in healthy donors. The germline gives CDR1 MNHNS, CDR2 SASEGT. CDR3 length: 13 amino acids. Trimming removed 6 bases from V and 3 bases from J; junction bases left unmatched: 3. The sample taken for sequencing was PBMCs. The rearrangement joins TRBV6-1 to TRBJ2-7; 9 positions agree with TRBD2. The receptor's source is a middle-aged woman in good health and CMV-seropositive. CDR3 coding DNA: TGTGCCAGCAGAGCTAGCGGGAACTACGAGCAGTACTTC. It translates to CASRASGNYEQYF.